The 13 T cell receptor beta chains given below trace back to one sample, sequenced in a study of OX40 agonist ivuxolimab in advanced cancers. TCRdb keeps only in-frame clones here, not all; method: immunoSEQ multiplex PCR. The sample has roughly 80,000 clones; 80% to 95% are singletons. The sequenced sample was CD4+ or CD8+ T cells sorted from blood, obtained in a trial of the OX40 agonist ivuxolimab. Every receptor here comes from an adult with an advanced solid tumor such as melanoma, head and neck, liver or kidney cancer.

CDR3 sequence (DNA): TGTGCCAGCAGCCAACGTTCTAAGGGACTAGCGAGTTACAATGAGCAGTTCTTC. Translation: CASSQRSKGLASYNEQFF. The chain is built from TRBV4-2 and TRBJ2-1; 10 nucleotides match TRBD2. Trimming at V came to 2 bases and at J to 4 bases, leaving 11 bases not matched to a gene. The CDR3 is 18 amino acids. The germline gives CDR1 LGHNA, CDR2 YNFKEQ.

V gene TRBV19 combines with J gene TRBJ2-3, with 11 bases identical to TRBD2. The CDR3 is 15 amino acids. Germline V gene lookup returns CDR1 LNHDA and CDR2 SQIVND (reference sequence). Trimming took 7 bases from V and 2 from J; bases not matched to a gene: 5. The CDR3 loop is CASNLAGGLTDTQYF. DNA for the CDR3: TGTGCCAGTAACCTAGCGGGAGGCCTCACAGATACGCAGTATTTT.

CDR3 bases: TGTGCCAGCAGCTTTGAGAGGGGGAACACTGAAGCTTTCTTT. Encoded protein: CASSFERGNTEAFF. The chain links TRBV11-2 to TRBJ1-1; D perhaps matches TRBD1 (5 bases). CDR1 SGHAT and CDR2 FQNNGV come from the germline V gene. V was shortened by 3 bases and J by 1 base, with 9 bases between the two germline ends. The CDR3 sequence is 14 residues long.

The J gene is TRBJ1-5, the V gene TRBV10-1; D ambiguous. There are 15 residues in the CDR3. Germline V gives CDR1 WNHNN, CDR2 SYGVQD (reference sequence). The ends were cut back, 2 bases at V and 0 bases at J, with 8 bases in the middle. The DNA for the CDR3 is TGCGCCAGCAGTGAGAGGGCAACTAGCAATCAGCCCCAGCATTTT. This codes for CASSERATSNQPQHF.

The chain recombines TRBV18 with TRBJ2-1; D may correspond to TRBD1 or TRBD2 (6 bases each). Trimming shortened V by 3 bases and J by 0 bases, and 12 bases separated the two germline ends. CDR3 size: 16 residues. CDR1 and CDR2 (germline): KGHSH, LQKENI. CDR3 in amino acids: CASSPGGASSYNEQFF. DNA for the CDR3: TGTGCCAGCTCACCCGGGGGCGCCTCCTCCTACAATGAGCAGTTCTTC.

The V gene is TRBV5-1, the J gene TRBJ2-5; D call uncertain. Germline V lookup: CDR1 SGHRS, CDR2 YFSETQ. Trimming stripped 4 bases from V and 1 base from J, with 2 bases between. This CDR3 comprises 11 residues. Here the CDR3 reads CASSLQETQYF. CDR3 nucleotides: TGCGCCAGCAGCCTCCAAGAGACCCAGTACTTC.

The genes are TRBV11-2 and TRBJ2-1; the match to TRBD2 covers 7 bases. Losses at the gene ends were 1 base for V and 6 bases for J; bases not matched to a gene: 3. This CDR3 contains 14 residues. Germline CDR1 SGHAT, CDR2 FQNNGV. DNA for the CDR3: TGTGCCAGCAGCTTAGCCTGGACTAGCAATGAGCAGTTCTTC. This translates into CASSLAWTSNEQFF.

The genes are TRBV6-1 and TRBJ1-5; 8 bases align to TRBD1. Trimming at V came to 3 bases and at J to 11 bases, leaving 15 bases not matched to a gene. This CDR3 has 16 residues. Germline lookup yields CDR1 MNHNS and CDR2 SASEGT. CDR3 sequence reads: CASSDGGGQAIRTQHF. The CDR3 bases are TGTGCCAGCAGTGACGGAGGGGGACAGGCAATCAGGACCCAGCATTTT.

This clone was seen just once. V is TRBV2 and J is TRBJ2-7; tentative D call: TRBD2 (5 bases). Germline V gives CDR1 SNHLY, CDR2 FYNNEI. The CDR3 contains 13 residues. The V end was cut by 8 bases, the J end by 2 bases, with 13 bases between. CDR3 in DNA: TGTGCCAGCTCTAGCTATGAGCCCTACGAGCAGTACTTC. Its translation is CASSSYEPYEQYF.

This chain joins TRBV5-1 and TRBJ1-1; D gene ambiguous. The CDR3 sequence is 14 residues long. In germline, CDR1 is SGHRS, CDR2 YFSETQ. The ends were cut back, 3 bases at V and 1 base at J, with 10 bases in the middle. CDR3 in amino acids: CASSSQASNTEAFF. Here the CDR3 DNA reads TGCGCCAGCAGCTCCCAGGCCTCGAACACTGAAGCTTTCTTT.

The J gene is TRBJ2-7, the V gene TRBV6-5; maybe TRBD1 (6 bases). The CDR3 is 13 residues long. The germline V gene has CDR1 MNHEY and CDR2 SVGAGI. Trimming pared 7 bases from V and 6 bases from J, leaving 16 bases between. The CDR3 DNA reads as TGTGCCAGCACGCCCCAGGGGATGGGCGAGCAGTACTTC. This translates into CASTPQGMGEQYF.

V gene TRBV12-5 combines with J gene TRBJ2-7; D is possibly TRBD1 or TRBD2 (5 bases each). V lost 3 bases to trimming and J lost 4 bases, with 13 bases between them. This CDR3 region has 14 residues. Germline values: CDR1 LGHNT, CDR2 FRNRAP. CDR3 amino acids: CASGFSGTEYEQYF. The CDR3 DNA sequence: TGTGCTAGTGGTTTCTCCGGGACCGAATACGAGCAGTACTTC.

Note on this clone: Its ends do not fully match the called genes, so a read error is possible. The V and J genes are TRBV6-5 and TRBJ2-7, with D tentatively TRBD1 (6 bases). This CDR3 has 12 amino acids. Germline V lookup: CDR1 MNHEY, CDR2 SVGAGI. The CDR3 DNA sequence: TGTGCCAGCAGTTACCTACAGGGTGACCCCCATTTC. Residues: CASSYLQGDPHF.